The 15 T cell receptor beta chains reported below all come from one sample, sequenced in a study of cytomegalovirus exposure and HLA in healthy donors. This PCR relied on a set of 60 Vbeta primers and 13 Jbeta primers. The protocol was immunoSEQ multiplex PCR, while the TCRdb copy is restricted to in-frame clones and leaves out a portion. The sample lists around 130,000 clones; around 85% were seen once. The source material was PBMCs. These receptors were obtained from a woman under 40 in good health and CMV-seropositive.

This clone has just a few counts. This chain uses TRBV5-1 with TRBJ2-3, with 7 bases matching TRBD2. The V and J ends lost 4 bases and 3 bases, in that order; junction bases with no gene match: 11. The CDR3 consists of 16 residues. Per the germline V gene, CDR1 is SGHRS and CDR2 is YFSETQ. The CDR3 reads CASSRAGQGSTDTQYF. As DNA, the CDR3 is TGCGCCAGCAGCCGAGCGGGGCAGGGAAGTACAGATACGCAGTATTTT.

This chain's CDR3 is CASSSNNEQFF. The CDR3 region has the DNA TGTGCCAGCAGTTCCAACAATGAGCAGTTCTTC. The chain is built from TRBV28 and TRBJ2-1; no clear D. The CDR3 has 11 residues. V shed 4 bases and J shed 5 bases, with 3 bases lying between them. In germline, CDR1 is MDHEN, CDR2 SYDVKM. The variable domain in full, completed from reference TRBV28 and TRBJ2-1, reads DVKVTQSSRYLVKRTGEKVFLECVQDMDHENMFWYRQDPGLGLRLIYFSYDVKMKEKGDIPEGYSVSREKKERFSLILESASTNQTSMYLCASSSNNEQFFGPGTRLTVL.

A single count supports this clone. The chain has TRBV10-3 and TRBJ1-5, with 9 bases identical to TRBD1. Germline V gene lookup returns CDR1 ENHRY and CDR2 SYGVKD. The CDR3 loop spans 14 amino acids. The V and J ends lost 8 bases and 1 base, in that order; junction bases with no gene match: 3. The CDR3 sequence is CAIGQGPSNQPQHF. The CDR3 DNA reads as TGTGCCATCGGACAGGGGCCCAGCAATCAGCCCCAGCATTTT.

The chain uses TRBV2 and TRBJ1-6; 7 nucleotides agree with TRBD1. V was clipped by 6 bases and J by 5 bases; unmatched bases: 1. The CDR3 totals 13 residues. Germline V gene lookup returns CDR1 SNHLY and CDR2 FYNNEI. The CDR3, as DNA: TGTGCCAGCAGGGGACAGCATAATTCACCCCTCCACTTT. Encoded protein: CASRGQHNSPLHF.

This clone was seen a single time. This chain joins TRBV6-5 and TRBJ1-2, with 8 bases matching TRBD1. Germline assignment: CDR1 MNHEY and CDR2 SVGAGI. The CDR3 spans 14 residues. The J segment lost 4 bases and the V segment lost 8 bases, leaving 9 bases of the junction unmatched. The CDR3 coding sequence is TGTGCCAGCGTATCGGGACAGGCCGGCTATGGCTACACCTTC. It is translated as CASVSGQAGYGYTF.

The CDR3 coding sequence is TGTGCCAGCAGTGCCCTAGCGGGTTTCTCTAGCACAGATACGCAGTATTTT. It translates to CASSALAGFSSTDTQYF. This sequence joins TRBV2 and TRBJ2-3; 8 nucleotides line up with TRBD2. Germline-derived CDR1 and CDR2 are SNHLY and FYNNEI. This CDR3 has 17 residues. Trimming took 4 bases from V and 0 from J; bases not matched to a gene: 9.

The chain has TRBV5-1 and TRBJ2-7; D unresolved. Trimming stripped 3 bases from V and 1 base from J, with 5 bases between. Germline V CDR1 and CDR2: SGHRS, YFSETQ. The CDR3 runs 12 residues. This CDR3 is CASSSTSYEQYF. The CDR3 nucleotides read TGCGCCAGCAGCTCCACATCCTACGAGCAGTACTTC.

This chain connects TRBV5-1 to TRBJ2-2, with 8 bases aligning to TRBD2. The ends lost 1 base at V and 6 bases at J; junction bases unmatched: 5. CDR1 and CDR2 (germline): SGHRS, YFSETQ. This CDR3 is 15 amino acids long. The CDR3 DNA is TGCGCCAGCAGCTTGAATAGCGGGGACCCCGGGGAGCTGTTTTTT. This gives the protein CASSLNSGDPGELFF. Combining the CDR3 with reference TRBV5-1 and TRBJ2-2 gives the whole variable domain KAGVTQTPRYLIKTRGQQVTLSCSPISGHRSVSWYQQTPGQGLQFLFEYFSETQRNKGNFPGRFSGRQFSNSRSEMNVSTLELGDSALYLCASSLNSGDPGELFFGEGSRLTVL.

The chain recombines TRBV27 with TRBJ2-6, with a possible D match to TRBD2 (6 bases). The CDR3 is made up of 16 amino acids. V was shortened by 7 bases and J by 0 bases, with 13 bases between the two germline ends. The germline gives CDR1 MNHEY, CDR2 SMNVEV (reference sequence). The DNA of the CDR3 is TGTGCCAGCAAAAAGGGGAGGTCCTCTGGGGCCAACGTCCTGACTTTC. It specifies CASKKGRSSGANVLTF.

V gene TRBV2 combines with J gene TRBJ2-5; 11 positions match TRBD2. CDR3 length: 16 amino acids. V dropped 7 bases and J dropped 3; count of bases not matched to a gene: 10. The V gene's germline CDR1 is SNHLY and CDR2 FYNNEI. CDR3 loop: CASTLGLAENEETQYF. DNA of the CDR3: TGTGCCAGCACCTTGGGACTAGCGGAAAACGAAGAGACCCAGTACTTC.

This clone was picked up one time. The chain is built from TRBV20-1 and TRBJ2-1, with D perhaps matching TRBD2 (5 bases). Germline CDR1 reads DFQATT; CDR2 reads SNEGSKA (reference sequence). This CDR3 spans 11 amino acids. V gave up 3 bases and J gave up 7 bases, with 7 bases separating them. Here the CDR3 reads CSASRGNEQFF. The CDR3, as DNA: TGCAGTGCTAGCCGAGGGAATGAGCAGTTCTTC.

The rearrangement joins TRBV5-8 to TRBJ1-2; 7 positions match TRBD1. J gave up 6 bases and V 2 bases, and 7 bases lay outside the gene matches. Germline loops: CDR1 SGHTS, CDR2 YDEGEE. This CDR3 is 14 amino acids long. The CDR3 spells CASSFGAGGNGYTF. The CDR3, as DNA: TGTGCCAGCAGCTTTGGGGCAGGGGGGAATGGCTACACCTTC.

The chain uses TRBV5-1 and TRBJ2-2; tentatively, D is TRBD2 (5 bases). The V end was cut by 4 bases, the J end by 7 bases, with 8 bases between. This CDR3 comprises 12 residues. In germline, CDR1 is SGHRS, CDR2 YFSETQ. The CDR3 DNA reads as TGCGCCAGCAGCGAGCGGCTCGGGGAGCTGTTTTTT. Translation gives CASSERLGELFF. The whole variable domain, filled in from reference TRBV5-1 and TRBJ2-2, reads KAGVTQTPRYLIKTRGQQVTLSCSPISGHRSVSWYQQTPGQGLQFLFEYFSETQRNKGNFPGRFSGRQFSNSRSEMNVSTLELGDSALYLCASSERLGELFFGEGSRLTVL.

The genes are TRBV18 and TRBJ2-5, with unresolved D. The J call is uncertain, as TRBJ2-7 better fits the DNA end. CDR3 length equals 12 residues. From germline, CDR1 is KGHSH and CDR2 LQKENI. This CDR3 is CASSPSSYEQYF. CDR3 in DNA: TGTGCCAGCTCACCGAGCTCCTACGAGCAGTACTTC.

This chain joins TRBV28 and TRBJ2-1; TRBD1 matches at 7 bases. Per germline, CDR1 MDHEN and CDR2 SYDVKM. V gave up 5 bases and J gave up 2 bases; unmatched junction bases: 6. The CDR3 totals 15 residues. The CDR3 loop is CASSDTGVPYNEQFF. The DNA for the CDR3 is TGTGCCAGCAGTGACACAGGGGTTCCCTACAATGAGCAGTTCTTC.